The 22 T cell receptor beta chains below come from one sample, sequenced in a study of blood T cell repertoires in COVID-19. Sequencing was performed with immunoSEQ multiplex PCR; in TCRdb, only in-frame clones are kept and a portion is missing. The table records 350,000 to 450,000 clones, 70% to 90% of them present only once. Sample: peripheral blood. The receptor set was obtained from a woman aged 60-70 years with COVID-19, enrolled during active disease.

The chain employs TRBV14 and TRBJ1-4, with TRBD1 matching over 10 bases. The CDR3 runs 15 residues. Germline CDR1 is SGHDN and CDR2 is FVKESK. V lost 4 bases to trimming and J lost 8 bases; unmatched junction nucleotides: 7. CDR3 bases: TGTGCCAGCAGCCGAGGGGGACAGGGGCGCGAAAAACTGTTTTTT. Amino acid sequence: CASSRGGQGREKLFF.

This chain uses TRBV7-2 with TRBJ1-1; weak D call: TRBD1 (6 bases). The germline V gene has CDR1 SGHTA and CDR2 FQGNSA. Trimming stripped 5 bases from V and 1 base from J, with 20 bases between. The length of the CDR3 is 17 residues. CDR3 loop: CASSIPIGGAKNTEAFF. The CDR3, as DNA: TGTGCCAGCAGCATCCCGATTGGGGGGGCGAAGAACACTGAAGCTTTCTTT.

This clone was detected only a few times. This sequence joins TRBV29-1 and TRBJ2-5; TRBD2 might be the D (5 bases). Germline lookup yields CDR1 SQVTM and CDR2 ANQGSEA. Trimming cost V 5 bases and J 5 bases, with 15 bases left between them. The CDR3 length is 13 residues. The chain's CDR3 is CSVRTSYSETQYF. The CDR3 region has the DNA TGCAGCGTTCGTACTAGTTATTCGGAGACCCAGTACTTC.

V and J are TRBV4-2 and TRBJ1-2, with D possibly matching TRBD1 (5 bases). The CDR3 totals 15 residues. V was cut by 1 base and J by 0 bases, with 9 bases left in between. The germline V gene encodes CDR1 LGHNA and CDR2 YNFKEQ. The CDR3 spells CASSQGTLTNYGYTF. CDR3 DNA: TGTGCCAGCAGCCAAGGGACACTTACTAACTATGGCTACACCTTC.

Of note for this clone: Other nucleotide sequences from this sample produce the same CDR3. The J gene is TRBJ1-1, the V gene TRBV6-5; D might be TRBD1 (5 bases). The CDR3 consists of 13 residues. Germline CDR1 and CDR2: MNHEY and SVGAGI. V was trimmed by 4 bases and J by 1 base, leaving 7 bases between them. Here the CDR3 DNA reads TGTGCCAGCAGTTTGGGGGGGAACACTGAAGCTTTCTTT. It specifies CASSLGGNTEAFF.

This sequence joins TRBV10-3 and TRBJ2-7; TRBD1 agrees at 7 bases. The CDR3 consists of 16 residues. Germline V lookup: CDR1 ENHRY, CDR2 SYGVKD. V lost 4 bases and J lost 0; bases outside the gene matches: 9. The CDR3 is CAISGFGDSLSYEQYF. For the CDR3, the DNA is TGTGCCATCAGTGGGTTCGGGGACAGTCTCTCCTACGAGCAGTACTTC.

The V gene is TRBV5-1, the J gene TRBJ2-3, with a tentative D call TRBD1 (5 bases). Trimming took 5 bases from V and 4 from J, leaving 11 bases between them. The CDR3 spans 13 residues. Germline loops: CDR1 SGHRS, CDR2 YFSETQ. The CDR3 coding sequence is TGCGCCAGCAGTCAGGGAATGGCAGATACGCAGTATTTT. This sequence encodes CASSQGMADTQYF.

The chain employs TRBV7-9 and TRBJ1-1; the D is unclear. The CDR3 runs to 13 residues. Per germline, CDR1 SEHNR and CDR2 FQNEAQ (reference sequence). The V end was cut by 2 bases, the J end by 4 bases, with 8 bases between. The CDR3 spells CASSLSEGTEAFF. In nucleotides, the CDR3 is TGTGCCAGCAGCTTAAGTGAGGGCACTGAAGCTTTCTTT. The variable domain in full, with the rest retrieved from reference TRBV7-9 and TRBJ1-1, is DTGVSQNPRHKITKRGQNVTFRCDPISEHNRLYWYRQTLGQGPEFLTYFQNEAQLEKSRLLSDRFSAERPKGSFSTLEIQRTEQGDSAMYLCASSLSEGTEAFFGQGTRLTVV.

V and J are TRBV19 and TRBJ1-2; D unresolved. In germline, CDR1 is LNHDA, CDR2 SQIVND (reference sequence). The CDR3 has 13 residues. Trimming took off 3 bases at V and 4 bases at J, with 9 bases between the two ends. The DNA for the CDR3 is TGTGCCAGTAGTATTCGGGATAGCTATGGCTACACCTTC. This encodes CASSIRDSYGYTF.

The CDR3 DNA is TGTGCCAGCAGTCCTATTCCTACAGGCGAATCTTCCTACGAGCAGTACTTC. Translated, it gives CASSPIPTGESSYEQYF. The J gene is TRBJ2-7, the V gene TRBV6-6, with TRBD1 as a possible D gene (5 bases). Germline V gene data show CDR1 as MNHNY and CDR2 as SVGAGI (reference sequence). The V gene lost 5 bases and the J gene lost 1 base, with 21 bases spanning the gap. The CDR3 contains 17 residues.

The chain links TRBV11-2 to TRBJ2-7; 16 nucleotides align to TRBD2. The V segment lost 1 base and the J segment 3 bases; nucleotides outside the gene matches: 9. The CDR3 has 19 amino acids. The germline gives CDR1 SGHAT, CDR2 FQNNGV. The CDR3 DNA reads as TGTGCCAGCAGCTTAGCCGGGACTAGCGGGGGGGCCATCAACTACGAGCAGTACTTC. Translating gives CASSLAGTSGGAINYEQYF. Drawing the rest from reference TRBV11-2 and TRBJ2-7, the complete variable domain is EAGVAQSPRYKIIEKRQSVAFWCNPISGHATLYWYQQILGQGPKLLIQFQNNGVVDDSQLPKDRFSAERLKGVDSTLKIQPAKLEDSAVYLCASSLAGTSGGAINYEQYFGPGTRLTVT.

The gene calls are TRBV10-3 and TRBJ2-7, with 9 bases that match TRBD1. Germline CDR1 is ENHRY and CDR2 is SYGVKD. The CDR3 loop spans 17 amino acids. V trimming: 2 bases; J trimming: 0 bases; junction bases outside the gene matches: 8. The CDR3 region has the DNA TGTGCCATCAGTGAGCAATTAGGACAGGGGCGCTCCTACGAGCAGTACTTC. Its translation is CAISEQLGQGRSYEQYF.

The CDR3 bases are TGTGCCAGCAGCGCCGGAGACAGAGCTAGCACAGATACGCAGTATTTT. It translates to CASSAGDRASTDTQYF. V and J are TRBV7-9 and TRBJ2-3, with D perhaps TRBD1 (5 bases). The germline gives CDR1 SEHNR, CDR2 FQNEAQ (reference sequence). The CDR3 sequence is 16 residues long. V gave up 5 bases and J gave up 0 bases, with 15 bases separating them.

V usage is TRBV10-3 and J usage is TRBJ1-3, with 7 nucleotides matching TRBD1. The length of the CDR3 is 14 residues. After removal of 6 bases from V and 3 bases from J, the junction contained 5 bases not matched to a gene. The germline gives CDR1 ENHRY, CDR2 SYGVKD. CDR3 nucleotide sequence: TGTGCCATCAGCGACGACAGGGATGGAAACACCATATATTTT. Its protein product is CAISDDRDGNTIYF.

V gene TRBV2 combines with J gene TRBJ1-2, with D unresolved. V lost 5 bases and J 1 base, leaving 8 bases between the germline ends. Germline values: CDR1 SNHLY, CDR2 FYNNEI. The CDR3 consists of 13 residues. The CDR3 bases are TGTGCCAGCAGTTCCGTATTTAACTATGGCTACACCTTC. It specifies CASSSVFNYGYTF.

The V gene is TRBV10-3, the J gene TRBJ1-5; possible D gene TRBD1, 5 bases. The germline V and J ends were trimmed by 2 bases and 2 bases, with 13 bases remaining between them. Germline V lookup: CDR1 ENHRY, CDR2 SYGVKD. The CDR3 runs 16 residues. This CDR3 reads CAISEQGATGNQPQHF. The DNA of the CDR3 is TGTGCCATCAGTGAGCAGGGCGCGACCGGCAATCAGCCCCAGCATTTT.

As concerns this clone: Other DNA sequences in this specimen translate into the identical CDR3. This chain uses TRBV10-3 with TRBJ1-2; D possibly corresponds to TRBD1 (6 bases). V lost 6 bases and J lost 2, with 10 bases in between. The V gene's germline CDR1 is ENHRY and CDR2 SYGVKD. This CDR3 is built from 13 residues. Here the CDR3 reads CAISEQGNYGYTF. The CDR3 nucleotides read TGTGCCATCAGCGAACAGGGAAACTATGGCTACACCTTC.

Notes on this clone: Other DNA sequences in the same sample also yield this CDR3. The rearrangement joins TRBV19 to TRBJ1-5, with no clear D. Looked up from germline, CDR1 is LNHDA and CDR2 is SQIVND (reference sequence). The V end lost 4 bases, the J end lost 4 bases, and 5 bases lay between the germline ends. The CDR3 totals 12 residues. The CDR3 DNA is TGTGCCAGTAGTACTCTTAATCAGCCCCAGCATTTT. It is translated as CASSTLNQPQHF.

The chain recombines TRBV7-2 with TRBJ2-2, with a possible D match to TRBD2 (6 bases). Trimming took off 2 bases at V and 7 bases at J, with 14 bases between the two ends. Germline V gene sequence: CDR1 SGHTA, CDR2 FQGNSA. The CDR3 runs to 15 residues. The DNA of the CDR3 is TGTGCCAGCAGCTTATACGGGGGAAAGGGCGGGGAGCTGTTTTTT. It encodes CASSLYGGKGGELFF.

The chain recombines TRBV11-3 with TRBJ1-1; D is undetermined. CDR3 length: 12 residues. The germline V and J ends were trimmed by 10 bases and 3 bases, with 12 bases remaining between them. The germline CDR1 and CDR2 sequences are SGHNT and YENEEA. CDR3 sequence reads: CATTGGHTEAFF. The CDR3 DNA reads as TGTGCCACCACGGGAGGACACACTGAAGCTTTCTTT.

The V call is TRBV24-1, the J call TRBJ2-7, with 10 bases lining up with TRBD1. The V segment lost 6 bases and the J segment 1 base; nucleotides outside the gene matches: 2. The CDR3 is 14 amino acids. Germline V lookup: CDR1 KGHDR, CDR2 SFDVKD. CDR3 coding DNA: TGTGCCACCAGTCCGGGACAGGGGTCCTACGAGCAGTACTTC. Its translation: CATSPGQGSYEQYF.

V is TRBV5-1 and J is TRBJ1-4, with D perhaps matching TRBD1 (6 bases). The CDR3 loop spans 13 amino acids. Trimming took off 4 bases at V and 8 bases at J, with 12 bases between the two ends. Germline CDR1 SGHRS, CDR2 YFSETQ. The chain's CDR3 is CASSQRQGEKLFF. In nucleotides, the CDR3 is TGCGCCAGCAGCCAGAGGCAGGGGGAAAAACTGTTTTTT.